One and the same sample provided the 21 T cell receptor beta chains below, sequenced in a study of blood T cell repertoires in COVID-19. Data came from immunoSEQ multiplex PCR; TCRdb stores just in-frame clones and leaves some out. In the table there are approximately 82,000 clones, approximately 92% of which are singletons. The specimen sequenced was peripheral blood. These receptors were taken from a woman aged 60-70 years with active COVID-19.

CDR3 coding DNA: TGTGCCACCAGTCTGGGACAAGTAAATTCACCCCTCCACTTT. This sequence encodes CATSLGQVNSPLHF. The rearrangement links TRBV24-1 to TRBJ1-6; weak D call: TRBD1 (6 bases). The ends were cut back, 6 bases at V and 7 bases at J, with 12 bases in the middle. CDR3 length: 14 amino acids. Germline lookup yields CDR1 KGHDR and CDR2 SFDVKD.

The chain carries TRBV4-1 and TRBJ2-1; tentatively, D is TRBD2 (5 bases). This CDR3 is built from 13 residues. V was pared by 5 bases and J by 5 bases, with 10 bases between. Germline-derived CDR1 and CDR2 are MGHRA and YSYEKL. CDR3 bases: TGCGCCAGCAGCACCGGGATGAACAATGAGCAGTTCTTC. This codes for CASSTGMNNEQFF.

V is TRBV19 and J is TRBJ1-3; D perhaps matches TRBD1 (6 bases). Trimming stripped 1 base from V and 4 bases from J, with 11 bases between. The CDR3 is made up of 15 amino acids. Germline V gene sequence: CDR1 LNHDA, CDR2 SQIVND (reference sequence). The CDR3 loop reads CASSIGRQAGNTIYF. For the CDR3, the DNA is TGTGCCAGTAGTATAGGACGACAGGCCGGAAACACCATATATTTT.

The gene calls are TRBV11-2 and TRBJ2-5; D not resolved. Trimming cost V 1 base and J 2 bases, with 8 bases left between them. The CDR3 covers 14 residues. In germline, CDR1 is SGHAT, CDR2 FQNNGV. CDR3 DNA sequence: TGTGCCAGCAGCTTAGTGGCACCGCAAGAGACCCAGTACTTC. This translates into CASSLVAPQETQYF.

This clone rates as large. The chain employs TRBV27 and TRBJ2-7; weak D call: TRBD2 (6 bases). Trimming stripped 8 bases from V and 1 base from J, with 15 bases between. The CDR3 runs 14 residues. Germline lookup yields CDR1 MNHEY and CDR2 SMNVEV (reference sequence). The DNA for the CDR3 is TGTGCCAGCGGAGGGCAGTCTAGTTCCTACGAGCAGTACTTC. Protein product: CASGGQSSSYEQYF.

J is TRBJ1-4 and V is TRBV7-9; D call uncertain. Looked up from germline, CDR1 is SEHNR and CDR2 is FQNEAQ (reference sequence). The CDR3 totals 15 residues. Trimming left V 1 base short and J 8 bases short, with 14 bases between. The CDR3 DNA follows: TGTGCCAGCAGCTTAGACGGCGGACTGGGCGAAAAACTGTTTTTT. This sequence encodes CASSLDGGLGEKLFF.

V is TRBV4-1 and J is TRBJ2-4; TRBD2 agrees at 9 bases. The CDR3 spans 18 residues. V lost 1 base to trimming and J lost 0 bases; unmatched junction nucleotides: 7. Germline V gene lookup returns CDR1 MGHRA and CDR2 YSYEKL. For the CDR3, the DNA is TGCGCCAGCAGCCAAGGGGGGCTAGCGGGGTTAGCCAAAAACATTCAGTACTTC. Translation gives CASSQGGLAGLAKNIQYF.

The chain couples TRBV18 to TRBJ1-3; the D is unclear. The CDR3 has 16 residues. Trimming stripped 3 bases from V and 0 bases from J, with 12 bases between. CDR1 KGHSH and CDR2 LQKENI come from the germline V gene. The CDR3 sequence: CASSPFQDISGNTIYF. The CDR3 region has the DNA TGTGCCAGCTCACCCTTCCAAGACATCTCTGGAAACACCATATATTTT.

This chain uses TRBV18 with TRBJ1-1, with TRBD1 matching 9 bases. Germline lookup yields CDR1 KGHSH and CDR2 LQKENI. The CDR3 consists of 15 residues. J lost 4 bases, V lost 4 bases, and 7 bases had no gene match. CDR3 loop: CASSRPTGGGTEAFF. The CDR3 region has the DNA TGTGCCAGCTCACGACCAACAGGGGGCGGCACTGAAGCTTTCTTT.

J is TRBJ1-6 and V is TRBV27; D not certain. V shed 1 base and J shed 6 bases, with 10 bases lying between them. Germline CDR1 reads MNHEY; CDR2 reads SMNVEV (reference sequence). The CDR3 extends over 15 amino acids. The CDR3 spells CASSLFPGPNSPLHF. The DNA of the CDR3 is TGTGCCAGCAGTTTATTCCCAGGCCCTAATTCACCCCTCCACTTT.

V gene TRBV5-1 combines with J gene TRBJ2-3; 10 bases map to TRBD2. Unmatched junction bases numbered 6, after V lost 3 bases and J lost 2 bases. Germline values: CDR1 SGHRS, CDR2 YFSETQ. The CDR3 is 16 amino acids. The CDR3 nucleotides read TGCGCCAGCAGCTACCCCACTAGCGGGAACACAGATACGCAGTATTTT. As protein: CASSYPTSGNTDTQYF.

The gene calls are TRBV6-2 or TRBV6-3 and TRBJ2-5, with 7 bases lining up with TRBD1. Looked up from germline, CDR1 is MNHEY and CDR2 is SVGEGT. The CDR3 loop spans 17 amino acids. Trimming took 4 bases from V and 2 from J; bases not matched to a gene: 13. CDR3 protein: CASSSPPRGRLQETQYF. The CDR3 DNA reads as TGTGCCAGCAGTTCGCCACCAAGGGGGCGCTTACAAGAGACCCAGTACTTC.

The chain combines TRBV6-6 with TRBJ1-6, with D tentatively TRBD1 (5 bases). The CDR3 runs to 17 residues. CDR1 is MNHNY and CDR2 is SVGAGI in the germline V gene (reference sequence). With 5 bases removed from V and 1 base from J, the gap between germline ends came to 15 bases. The CDR3 loop reads CASSPNHGGSYNSPLHF. The CDR3 region has the DNA TGTGCCAGCAGTCCAAACCACGGGGGGTCCTATAATTCACCCCTCCACTTT.

In its sample, this clone was seen once. CDR3 DNA sequence: TGTGCCAGCAGTCAGACAGGGGGCTATAATTCACCCCTCCACTTT. As protein: CASSQTGGYNSPLHF. The V call is TRBV11-2, the J call TRBJ1-6; 9 nucleotides line up with TRBD1. The ends lost 6 bases at V and 3 bases at J; junction bases unmatched: 3. The CDR3 runs to 15 residues. Germline values: CDR1 SGHAT, CDR2 FQNNGV.

V and J are TRBV7-8 and TRBJ2-7, with 12 bases fitting TRBD1. Germline loops: CDR1 SGHVS, CDR2 FQNEAQ. J lost 6 bases, V lost 1 base, and 7 bases had no gene match. The CDR3 covers 16 residues. The CDR3 sequence: CASSLGVGQGASEQYF. As DNA, the CDR3 is TGTGCCAGCAGCTTAGGGGTGGGACAGGGGGCCAGCGAGCAGTACTTC.

V gene TRBV5-1 combines with J gene TRBJ2-7; D gene ambiguous. Trimming left V 2 bases short and J 0 bases short, with 9 bases between. The CDR3 has 14 amino acids. Germline-derived CDR1 and CDR2 are SGHRS and YFSETQ. The CDR3 protein is CASSFGQHSYEQYF. CDR3 sequence (DNA): TGCGCCAGCAGCTTTGGGCAGCACTCCTACGAGCAGTACTTC.

This chain uses TRBV11-1 with TRBJ2-5; D unclear. The CDR3 has 12 residues. Germline V gene lookup returns CDR1 SGHAT and CDR2 FQDESV (reference sequence). V lost 0 bases to trimming and J lost 5 bases, with 4 bases between them. The CDR3 coding sequence is TGTGCCAGCAGCTTAGCCCCGGAGACCCAGTACTTC. Translation gives CASSLAPETQYF. The whole variable domain, remainder taken from reference TRBV11-1 and TRBJ2-5, is EAEVAQSPRYKITEKSQAVAFWCDPISGHATLYWYRQILGQGPELLVQFQDESVVDDSQLPKDRFSAERLKGVDSTLKIQPAELGDSAMYLCASSLAPETQYFGPGTRLLVL.

The chain joins TRBV7-9 to TRBJ2-7, with 8 bases lining up with TRBD1. Germline V gene lookup returns CDR1 SEHNR and CDR2 FQNEAQ (reference sequence). V dropped 5 bases and J dropped 5; count of bases not matched to a gene: 11. There are 15 residues in the CDR3. CDR3 coding DNA: TGTGCCAGCAGCCCCGGGGACAGGATGAGTGACGAGCAGTACTTC. Its protein product is CASSPGDRMSDEQYF.

J is TRBJ2-7 and V is TRBV11-2; 12 positions match TRBD2. The V gene's germline CDR1 is SGHAT and CDR2 FQNNGV. This CDR3 has 15 amino acids. V gave up 4 bases and J gave up 3 bases; unmatched junction bases: 4. In nucleotides, the CDR3 is TGTGCCAGCAGCTCCCGGACTAGCGGGAACTACGAGCAGTACTTC. This translates into CASSSRTSGNYEQYF.

The chain employs TRBV5-1 and TRBJ1-2; D remains unclear. Germline V gene sequence: CDR1 SGHRS, CDR2 YFSETQ. CDR3 length: 12 residues. Trimming stripped 4 bases from V and 6 bases from J, with 10 bases between. CDR3 DNA: TGCGCCAGCAGCCACACAGCGGATGGCTACACCTTC. This translates into CASSHTADGYTF.

This chain uses TRBV6-5 with TRBJ1-1, with a weak D call TRBD1 (5 bases). CDR1 is MNHEY and CDR2 is SVGAGI in the germline V gene. Trimming removed 5 bases from V and 5 bases from J, with 18 bases in between. This CDR3 is 15 amino acids long. The CDR3, as DNA: TGTGCCAGCAGTCCCCGGTGGGGCTTCAAAACTGAAGCTTTCTTT. This gives the protein CASSPRWGFKTEAFF.